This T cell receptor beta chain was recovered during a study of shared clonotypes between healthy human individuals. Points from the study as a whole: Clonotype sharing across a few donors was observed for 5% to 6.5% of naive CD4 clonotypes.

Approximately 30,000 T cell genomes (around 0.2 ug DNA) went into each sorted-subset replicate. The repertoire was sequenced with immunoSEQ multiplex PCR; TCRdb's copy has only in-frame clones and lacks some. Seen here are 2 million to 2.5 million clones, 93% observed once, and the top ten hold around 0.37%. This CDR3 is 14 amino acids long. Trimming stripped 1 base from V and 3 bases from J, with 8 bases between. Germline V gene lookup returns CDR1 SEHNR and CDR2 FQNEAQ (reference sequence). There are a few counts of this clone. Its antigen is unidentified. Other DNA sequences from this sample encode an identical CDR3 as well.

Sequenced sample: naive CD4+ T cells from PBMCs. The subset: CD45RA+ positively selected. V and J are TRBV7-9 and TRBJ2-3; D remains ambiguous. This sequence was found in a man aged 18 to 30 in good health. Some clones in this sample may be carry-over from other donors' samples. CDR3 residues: CASSLVVATDTQYF. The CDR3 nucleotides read TGTGCCAGCAGCTTAGTGGTAGCTACAGATACGCAGTATTTT.